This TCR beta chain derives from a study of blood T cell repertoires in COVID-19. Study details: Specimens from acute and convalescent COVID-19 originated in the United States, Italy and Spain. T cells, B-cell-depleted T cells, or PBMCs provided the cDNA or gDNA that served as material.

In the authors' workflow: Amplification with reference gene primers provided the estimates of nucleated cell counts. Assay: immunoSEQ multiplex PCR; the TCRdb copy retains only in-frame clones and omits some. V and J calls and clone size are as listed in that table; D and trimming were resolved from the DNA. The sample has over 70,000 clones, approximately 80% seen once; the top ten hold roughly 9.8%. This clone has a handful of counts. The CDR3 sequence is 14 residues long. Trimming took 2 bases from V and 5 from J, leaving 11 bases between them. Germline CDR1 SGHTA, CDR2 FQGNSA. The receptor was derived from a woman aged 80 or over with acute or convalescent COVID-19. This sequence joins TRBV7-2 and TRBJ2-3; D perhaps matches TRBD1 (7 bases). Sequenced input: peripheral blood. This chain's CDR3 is CASSLYRGGDTQYF. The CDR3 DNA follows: TGTGCCAGCAGCTTATACAGGGGAGGAGATACGCAGTATTTT.